The 6 T cell receptor beta chains below were found in one sample sequenced in a study of beta chain features in type 1 diabetes. Reverse transcribing all isolated RNA meant expressed TCRB transcripts were sequenced. Generated by immunoSEQ multiplex PCR, the TCRdb table keeps only in-frame clones and is missing some. This repertoire shows about 370,000 clones, approximately 15% found once; its top ten account for 0.019%. Sequenced input: naive CD4+ T cells from blood. Receptors originate from a woman aged 18-29 years in good health.

In its sample, this clone was seen a few times. The chain carries TRBV19 and TRBJ1-1, with D maybe TRBD1 (6 bases). Trimming took off 7 bases at V and 1 base at J, with 13 bases between the two ends. Germline values: CDR1 LNHDA, CDR2 SQIVND (reference sequence). The CDR3 has 14 amino acids. The CDR3 reads CASTKPGENTEAFF. In DNA form, the CDR3 reads TGTGCCAGTACTAAGCCAGGGGAGAACACTGAAGCTTTCTTT.

This clone was observed a few times. The chain employs TRBV9 and TRBJ2-1, with 7 bases matching TRBD2. The CDR3 is made up of 18 amino acids. CDR1 is SGDLS and CDR2 is YYNGEE in the germline V gene. V lost 3 bases to trimming and J lost 3 bases; unmatched junction nucleotides: 15. Here the CDR3 reads CASSADFGGRDHYNEQFF. In DNA, the CDR3 is TGTGCCAGCAGCGCAGATTTCGGTGGGAGGGACCACTACAATGAGCAGTTCTTC.

In its sample, this clone was seen a few times. This chain joins TRBV5-1 and TRBJ2-7; 7 positions match TRBD1. V lost 1 base and J lost 2; bases outside the gene matches: 6. The CDR3 contains 15 residues. Germline V gene lookup returns CDR1 SGHRS and CDR2 YFSETQ. The CDR3: CASSLSQGTAYEQYF. CDR3 DNA sequence: TGCGCCAGCAGCTTGTCGCAGGGGACAGCCTACGAGCAGTACTTC.

This clone was observed a few times. V usage is TRBV18 and J usage is TRBJ2-7; D is possibly TRBD2 (6 bases). Trimming took 3 bases from V and 6 from J, leaving 12 bases between them. There are 13 residues in the CDR3. Looked up from germline, CDR1 is KGHSH and CDR2 is LQKENI. The CDR3 region has the DNA TGTGCCAGCTCACCGGGTGGGGGAGGCGAGCAGTACTTC. This sequence encodes CASSPGGGGEQYF. The variable domain in full, completed from reference TRBV18 and TRBJ2-7, reads NAGVMQNPRHLVRRRGQEARLRCSPMKGHSHVYWYRQLPEEGLKFMVYLQKENIIDESGMPKERFSAEFPKEGPSILRIQQVVRGDSAAYFCASSPGGGGEQYFGPGTRLTVT.

V usage is TRBV30 and J usage is TRBJ2-5; 9 bases agree with TRBD1. There are 14 residues in the CDR3. V lost 1 base, J lost 4 bases, and 4 bases stayed unmatched. Per the germline V gene, CDR1 is GTSNPN and CDR2 is SVGIG (reference sequence). Here the CDR3 DNA reads TGTGCCTGGAGTGCCACAGGGGGCGGAGAGACCCAGTACTTC. Translating gives CAWSATGGGETQYF.

The CDR3: CASSAGLAGGEVEQYF. In DNA form, the CDR3 reads TGTGCCAGCAGCGCCGGACTAGCGGGAGGGGAGGTCGAGCAGTACTTC. The chain joins TRBV9 to TRBJ2-7; 15 nucleotides line up with TRBD2. The germline gives CDR1 SGDLS, CDR2 YYNGEE. The V and J ends lost 3 bases and 6 bases, in that order; junction bases with no gene match: 7. The CDR3 length is 16 residues. Based on the CDR3 plus reference TRBV9 and TRBJ2-7, the full variable domain is DSGVTQTPKHLITATGQRVTLRCSPRSGDLSVYWYQQSLDQGLQFLIQYYNGEERAKGNILERFSAQQFPDLHSELNLSSLELGDSALYFCASSAGLAGGEVEQYFGPGTRLTVT.